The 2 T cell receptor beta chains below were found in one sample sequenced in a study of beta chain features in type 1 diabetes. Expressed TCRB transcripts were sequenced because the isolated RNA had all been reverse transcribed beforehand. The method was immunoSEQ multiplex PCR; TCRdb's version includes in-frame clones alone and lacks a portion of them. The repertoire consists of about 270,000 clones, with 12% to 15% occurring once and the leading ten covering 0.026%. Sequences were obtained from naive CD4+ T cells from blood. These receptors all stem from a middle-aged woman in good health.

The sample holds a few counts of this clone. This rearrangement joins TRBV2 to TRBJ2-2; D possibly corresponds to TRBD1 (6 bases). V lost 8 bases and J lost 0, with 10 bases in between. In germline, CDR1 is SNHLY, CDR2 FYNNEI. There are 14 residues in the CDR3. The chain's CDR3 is CASLRQANTGELFF. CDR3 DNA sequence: TGTGCCAGCCTTCGACAGGCGAACACCGGGGAGCTGTTTTTT.

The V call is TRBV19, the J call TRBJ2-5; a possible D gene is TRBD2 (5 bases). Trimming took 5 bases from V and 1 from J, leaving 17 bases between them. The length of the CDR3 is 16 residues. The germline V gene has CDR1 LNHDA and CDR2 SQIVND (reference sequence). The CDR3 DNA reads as TGTGCCAGTAGTCTTCCGCGGGTAGGGTCCCAAGAGACCCAGTACTTC. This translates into CASSLPRVGSQETQYF.